These 12 T cell receptor beta chains originate from one sample sequenced in a study of immune evolution from preneoplasia to lung adenocarcinoma. The protocol was immunoSEQ multiplex PCR, while the TCRdb copy is restricted to in-frame clones and leaves out a portion. The table records about 15,000 clones, roughly 80% of them present only once. Sequencing was carried out using FFPE minimally invasive lung adenocarcinoma tissue. Source of these receptors: a person between 60 and 79 years old with lung adenocarcinoma.

The chain is built from TRBV18 and TRBJ2-1, with D possibly matching TRBD1 (5 bases). V shed 1 base and J shed 3 bases, with 7 bases lying between them. The CDR3 sequence is 14 residues long. The germline V gene encodes CDR1 KGHSH and CDR2 LQKENI. The CDR3 bases are TGTGCCAGCTCACCACTGGACAACTACAATGAGCAGTTCTTC. As protein: CASSPLDNYNEQFF.

This clone came up once. The rearrangement joins TRBV11-1 to TRBJ1-1, with 11 nucleotides matching TRBD1. The germline CDR1 and CDR2 sequences are SGHAT and FQDESV (reference sequence). V gave up 3 bases and J gave up 5 bases; unmatched junction bases: 2. The CDR3 extends over 14 amino acids. The CDR3 coding sequence is TGTGCCAGCAGCTTCGGGACAGGGGGGACTGAAGCTTTCTTT. Encoded protein: CASSFGTGGTEAFF.

V and J are TRBV7-3 and TRBJ2-7, with 8 bases matching TRBD1. The ends lost 5 bases at V and 0 bases at J; junction bases unmatched: 6. Germline assignment: CDR1 SGHTA and CDR2 FQGTGA. The CDR3 runs 15 residues. CDR3 DNA: TGTGCCAGCAGCCAAACAGGGGGGAGCTCCTACGAGCAGTACTTC. Translating it yields CASSQTGGSSYEQYF.

The chain has TRBV5-6 and TRBJ2-7, with no clear D. Between the trimmed V and J ends, which lost 4 bases and 2 bases, there was a span of 13 bases. Germline lookup yields CDR1 SGHDT and CDR2 YYEEEE. This CDR3 contains 14 residues. In DNA form, the CDR3 reads TGTGCCAGCAGCGCCCTCGGCGGAACCTACGAGCAGTACTTC. Residues: CASSALGGTYEQYF.

The chain carries TRBV27 and TRBJ1-5; TRBD1 agrees at 8 bases. This CDR3 comprises 15 residues. Germline V gene sequence: CDR1 MNHEY, CDR2 SMNVEV (reference sequence). The junction had 8 bases not matched to a gene; V was cut back by 6 bases and J by 4 bases. The CDR3 nucleotides read TGTGCCAGCAGCCGACAGGGGCAATTTAATCAGCCCCAGCATTTT. Its translation: CASSRQGQFNQPQHF.

This clone was seen once. The chain carries TRBV2 and TRBJ2-3, with D tentatively TRBD1 (6 bases). From germline, CDR1 is SNHLY and CDR2 FYNNEI. Deletions cut 2 bases from V and 7 bases from J, with 10 bases between. The CDR3 consists of 13 residues. The CDR3 reads CASSEQGRNTQYF. The CDR3 nucleotides read TGTGCCAGCAGTGAACAGGGGAGAAATACGCAGTATTTT.

V and J are TRBV28 and TRBJ2-1; TRBD2 aligns across 16 bases. CDR1 MDHEN and CDR2 SYDVKM come from the germline V gene. The CDR3 has 21 amino acids. With V trimmed by 6 bases and J by 5 bases, 19 bases remained unmatched. CDR3 residues: CASRIPTGTSGRALKDNEQFF. Written as DNA, the CDR3 is TGTGCCAGCAGAATCCCAACCGGGACTAGCGGGAGGGCCTTGAAGGACAATGAGCAGTTCTTC.

This chain connects TRBV11-2 to TRBJ2-3, with 8 positions matching TRBD2. Per germline, CDR1 SGHAT and CDR2 FQNNGV. The length of the CDR3 is 16 residues. J lost 4 bases, V lost 5 bases, and 11 bases had no gene match. The CDR3 loop is CASSGAGTSIADTQYF. CDR3 DNA sequence: TGTGCCAGCAGCGGGGCCGGGACTAGTATAGCAGATACGCAGTATTTT.

The J gene is TRBJ2-1, the V gene TRBV5-4; D uncertain. Germline CDR1 reads SGHNT; CDR2 reads YYREEE (reference sequence). The CDR3 is 14 residues long. V was shortened by 1 base and J by 4 bases, with 9 bases between the two germline ends. This chain's CDR3 is CASSLRTIYNEQFF. The CDR3 DNA reads TGTGCCAGCAGCTTGAGGACCATATACAATGAGCAGTTCTTC.

The J gene is TRBJ2-7, the V gene TRBV7-9; perhaps TRBD2 as D (7 bases). The ends were cut back, 5 bases at V and 1 base at J, with 18 bases in the middle. CDR3 length equals 16 residues. CDR1 and CDR2 from the germline V gene are SEHNR and FQNEAQ (reference sequence). CDR3 sequence (DNA): TGTGCCAGCAGCGGGCCGAAGGGGGGGGCGTCCTACGAGCAGTACTTC. This translates into CASSGPKGGASYEQYF.

The rearrangement joins TRBV28 to TRBJ2-2; a weak D match, TRBD2 (7 bases). V was cut by 7 bases and J by 5 bases, with 14 bases left in between. Germline CDR1 is MDHEN and CDR2 is SYDVKM. This CDR3 region has 14 residues. CDR3 in DNA: TGTGCCAGCACTCCGGGGGGCGGGACCGGGGAGCTGTTTTTT. Its translation: CASTPGGGTGELFF.

The rearrangement links TRBV6-6 to TRBJ1-1; D is uncertain. CDR3 size: 13 residues. With 2 bases removed from V and 1 base from J, the gap between germline ends came to 5 bases. Germline V gene sequence: CDR1 MNHNY, CDR2 SVGAGI (reference sequence). For the CDR3, the DNA is TGTGCCAGCAGTTACAACGGGAACACTGAAGCTTTCTTT. Protein product: CASSYNGNTEAFF.